A selection of T cell receptor beta chains follows, all from one sample in a study of prognosis after radiotherapy for stage I lung cancer. TCRdb called the multiplex PCR reads again in MiXCR, with one record for every CDR3 protein. The table records 9,500 to 12,000 distinct CDR3 sequences, 35% of them present only once. This specimen consisted of PBMCs, obtained before or after stereotactic body radiation therapy (not recorded which). The receptors shown here come from a donor at least 50 years old with non-small cell lung cancer. CDR3s include the opening cysteine and the closing phenylalanine or tryptophan. Fields, in order: D gene, clone size, V gene, J gene, CDR3 DNA, CDR3 protein. A D gene is named only where the DNA matches it firmly. Clone size is stated in some rows and not others, as once, few, many or a class when expanded.

D gene: .
clone size: many
V gene: TRBV6-5
J gene: TRBJ1-4
CDR3 DNA: TGTGCCAGCAGTTTCTTCGGGGATGAAAAACTGTTTTTT
CDR3 protein: CASSFFGDEKLFF

D gene: .
clone size: many
V gene: TRBV24-1
J gene: TRBJ2-3
CDR3 DNA: TGTGCCACCAGTGACTTCAGCGGTTATATGGATACGCAGTATTTT
CDR3 protein: CATSDFSGYMDTQYF

D gene: .
clone size: .
V gene: TRBV28
J gene: TRBJ2-7
CDR3 DNA: TGTGCCAGCAGTCGGCCCGCAGTAACGTACGAGCAGTACTTC
CDR3 protein: CASSRPAVTYEQYF

D gene: .
clone size: .
V gene: TRBV18
J gene: TRBJ2-7
CDR3 DNA: TGTGCCAGCTCACCGGGCCAGAGCTCCTACGAGCAGTACTTC
CDR3 protein: CASSPGQSSYEQYF

D gene: TRBD2
clone size: many
V gene: TRBV5-6
J gene: TRBJ2-1
CDR3 DNA: TGTGCCAGCAGCCCAGCGGGATACAATGAGCAGTTCTTC
CDR3 protein: CASSPAGYNEQFF

D gene: .
clone size: .
V gene: TRBV20-1
J gene: TRBJ2-1
CDR3 DNA: TGCAGTGCTAGAGATCGCCTAGCGAGCGATGAGCAGTTCTTC
CDR3 protein: CSARDRLASDEQFF

D gene: .
clone size: many
V gene: TRBV7-2
J gene: TRBJ1-1
CDR3 DNA: TGTGCCAGCAGCTCTCAACCAGGGAGAACTGAAGCTTTCTTT
CDR3 protein: CASSSQPGRTEAFF

D gene: TRBD1
clone size: few
V gene: TRBV5-4
J gene: TRBJ1-3
CDR3 DNA: TGTGCCAGCAGCGGGGGACAGGACAGCTCTGGAAACACCATATATTTT
CDR3 protein: CASSGGQDSSGNTIYF

D gene: .
clone size: many
V gene: TRBV9
J gene: TRBJ1-1
CDR3 DNA: TGTGCCAGCAGCGTAGTCCCTCAGGACACTGAAGCTTTCTTT
CDR3 protein: CASSVVPQDTEAFF

D gene: TRBD1
clone size: .
V gene: TRBV6-1
J gene: TRBJ1-6
CDR3 DNA: TGTGCCAGCAACCCGGGACAGGGAGGTTCACACCTCCACTTT
CDR3 protein: CASNPGQGGSHLHF

D gene: TRBD2
clone size: medium-sized
V gene: TRBV7-6
J gene: TRBJ2-1
CDR3 DNA: TGTGCCAGCAGCAAGGGACTAGCGGGGAGCTCCTACAATGAGCAGTTCTTC
CDR3 protein: CASSKGLAGSSYNEQFF

D gene: TRBD1
clone size: few
V gene: TRBV5-1
J gene: TRBJ2-2
CDR3 DNA: TGCGCCAGCAGCTTAATCCCCCCCGGCGCCGGGACAGGGAATGGGGAGCTGTTTTTT
CDR3 protein: CASSLIPPGAGTGNGELFF

D gene: .
clone size: many
V gene: TRBV20-1
J gene: TRBJ2-1
CDR3 DNA: TGCAGTGCTTCTCGAGCGGGCAATGAGCAGTTCTTC
CDR3 protein: CSASRAGNEQFF

D gene: .
clone size: .
V gene: TRBV28
J gene: TRBJ1-5
CDR3 DNA: TGTGCCAGCGGTTACACGACATTCGACGTTCAGCCCCAGCATTTT
CDR3 protein: CASGYTTFDVQPQHF

D gene: .
clone size: many
V gene: TRBV19
J gene: TRBJ2-1
CDR3 DNA: TGTGCCAGTAGTACCAACTACGCCATGGGGCGGGAGCAGTTCTTC
CDR3 protein: CASSTNYAMGREQFF

D gene: TRBD2
clone size: .
V gene: TRBV4-2
J gene: TRBJ2-2
CDR3 DNA: TGTGCCAGCAGCCAAGTTGGTACTAGCGGAAACACCGGGGAGCTGTTTTTT
CDR3 protein: CASSQVGTSGNTGELFF

D gene: .
clone size: many
V gene: TRBV6-1
J gene: TRBJ1-5
CDR3 DNA: TGTGCCAGCAGTGATATAGGGAGGAGAAATCAGCCCCAGCATTTT
CDR3 protein: CASSDIGRRNQPQHF

D gene: .
clone size: many
V gene: TRBV18
J gene: TRBJ2-3
CDR3 DNA: TGTGCCAGCTCACCAGGCGCGGCAGATACGCAGTATTTT
CDR3 protein: CASSPGAADTQYF

D gene: .
clone size: medium-sized
V gene: TRBV19
J gene: TRBJ1-2
CDR3 DNA: TGTGCCAGTCTTAAGGGGCGCAGCGATGGCTACACCTTC
CDR3 protein: CASLKGRSDGYTF

D gene: TRBD2
clone size: once
V gene: TRBV4-2
J gene: TRBJ2-3
CDR3 DNA: TGTGCCAGCAGATCGATTGCGGGGGGCCTCACAGATACGCAGTATTTT
CDR3 protein: CASRSIAGGLTDTQYF

D gene: TRBD1
clone size: .
V gene: TRBV15
J gene: TRBJ1-5
CDR3 DNA: TGTGCCACCAGCCCACATGCGACAGGGAGACCCCATCAGCCCCAGCATTTT
CDR3 protein: CATSPHATGRPHQPQHF

D gene: .
clone size: .
V gene: TRBV20-1
J gene: TRBJ1-6
CDR3 DNA: TGCAGTGCCAAGGACAGATCCGACTATAATTCACCCCTCCACTTT
CDR3 protein: CSAKDRSDYNSPLHF

D gene: TRBD1
clone size: many
V gene: TRBV10-3
J gene: TRBJ2-5
CDR3 DNA: TGTGCCACCTGGGGACAGGGTGATGAGACCCAGTACTTC
CDR3 protein: CATWGQGDETQYF

D gene: TRBD1
clone size: many
V gene: TRBV28
J gene: TRBJ2-5
CDR3 DNA: TGTGCCAGCAACACCCGAACACCGGGACAGGGGAACCGAGAGACCCAGTACTTC
CDR3 protein: CASNTRTPGQGNRETQYF

D gene: TRBD1
clone size: medium-sized
V gene: TRBV6-2/TRBV6-3
J gene: TRBJ2-1
CDR3 DNA: TGTGCCAGCAGTGAAGCAAAAGGGACAGGGGATGAGCAGTTCTTC
CDR3 protein: CASSEAKGTGDEQFF

D gene: TRBD1
clone size: .
V gene: TRBV5-1
J gene: TRBJ2-2
CDR3 DNA: TGCGCCAGCAGCTTGGTTCCTACAGGGGCGGGCACCGGGGAGCTGTTTTTT
CDR3 protein: CASSLVPTGAGTGELFF

D gene: TRBD2
clone size: medium-sized
V gene: TRBV20-1
J gene: TRBJ2-1
CDR3 DNA: TGCAGTGCTAGATCCGGGACTAGCGGGATTTATAATGAGCAGTTCTTC
CDR3 protein: CSARSGTSGIYNEQFF

D gene: .
clone size: many
V gene: TRBV5-1
J gene: TRBJ2-4
CDR3 DNA: TGCGCCAGCAGCTTGACGGAAAACATTCAGTACTTC
CDR3 protein: CASSLTENIQYF

D gene: TRBD1
clone size: many
V gene: TRBV12-3/TRBV12-4
J gene: TRBJ2-1
CDR3 DNA: TGTGCCAGCGACAGGGGCTCCTACAATGAGCAGTTCTTC
CDR3 protein: CASDRGSYNEQFF

D gene: TRBD1
clone size: many
V gene: TRBV5-6
J gene: TRBJ1-6
CDR3 DNA: TGTGCCAGCAGCATCGGGACAGTCGCCCTATATAATTCACCCCTCCACTTT
CDR3 protein: CASSIGTVALYNSPLHF

D gene: .
clone size: .
V gene: TRBV20-1
J gene: TRBJ1-5
CDR3 DNA: TGCAGTGCTAGTTGGGGACGCAATCAGCCCCAGCATTTT
CDR3 protein: CSASWGRNQPQHF

D gene: TRBD2
clone size: .
V gene: TRBV2
J gene: TRBJ2-7
CDR3 DNA: TGTGCCAGCAGTTGGACTAGCGGGAGTTCCTACGAGCAGTACTTC
CDR3 protein: CASSWTSGSSYEQYF

D gene: .
clone size: many
V gene: TRBV24-1
J gene: TRBJ1-3
CDR3 DNA: TGTGCCACCAGTGACCCCTCCGGTCTCTCTGGAAACACCATATATTTT
CDR3 protein: CATSDPSGLSGNTIYF

D gene: .
clone size: .
V gene: TRBV7-3
J gene: TRBJ2-2
CDR3 DNA: TGTGCCAGCAGCTTAAAAAGAGACACCGGGTATCTGTTTTTT
CDR3 protein: CASSLKRDTGYLFF

D gene: .
clone size: many
V gene: TRBV7-9
J gene: TRBJ2-5
CDR3 DNA: TGTGCCAGCAGCCCTGGGGGTCAAGAGACCCAGTACTTC
CDR3 protein: CASSPGGQETQYF

D gene: .
clone size: many
V gene: TRBV9
J gene: TRBJ2-7
CDR3 DNA: TGTGCCAGCAGCCCCCACGGCGGGTCAACCTACGAGCAGTACTTC
CDR3 protein: CASSPHGGSTYEQYF

D gene: TRBD2
clone size: many
V gene: TRBV7-9
J gene: TRBJ2-7
CDR3 DNA: TGTGCCAGCAGATCAGCCTTAGCGGGAGAAGGCTACGAGCAGTACTTC
CDR3 protein: CASRSALAGEGYEQYF

D gene: .
clone size: .
V gene: TRBV3-1
J gene: TRBJ2-5
CDR3 DNA: TGTGCCAGCAGCAGCTTAGCGGTCCAAGAGACCCAGTACTTC
CDR3 protein: CASSSLAVQETQYF

D gene: .
clone size: medium-sized
V gene: TRBV13
J gene: TRBJ2-3
CDR3 DNA: TGTGCCAGCAGAGTTTTAGCGAACGCTGGGACAGATACGCAGTATTTT
CDR3 protein: CASRVLANAGTDTQYF

D gene: .
clone size: .
V gene: TRBV11-1
J gene: TRBJ2-3
CDR3 DNA: TGTGCCAGCAACCGCCTGGTTCCAGATACGCAGTATTTT
CDR3 protein: CASNRLVPDTQYF

D gene: TRBD1
clone size: .
V gene: TRBV9
J gene: TRBJ1-5
CDR3 DNA: TGTGCCAGCAGCGCAACCCCCGGGACAGGGACCAATCAGCCCCAGCATTTT
CDR3 protein: CASSATPGTGTNQPQHF

D gene: TRBD2
clone size: medium-sized
V gene: TRBV6-1
J gene: TRBJ2-2
CDR3 DNA: TGTGCCAGCAGACTAGCGGGAGCAAGGCGCACCGGGGAGCTGTTTTTT
CDR3 protein: CASRLAGARRTGELFF

D gene: TRBD2
clone size: many
V gene: TRBV7-9
J gene: TRBJ2-1
CDR3 DNA: TGTGCCAGCAGCCCACCGGGACTAGCAGCCCCTCATGAGCAGTTCTTC
CDR3 protein: CASSPPGLAAPHEQFF

D gene: TRBD1
clone size: many
V gene: TRBV24-1
J gene: TRBJ2-3
CDR3 DNA: TGTGCCACCAGTGATATGGACAGGGGAATAGATACGCAGTATTTT
CDR3 protein: CATSDMDRGIDTQYF

D gene: TRBD2
clone size: many
V gene: TRBV19
J gene: TRBJ2-1
CDR3 DNA: TGTGCCAGTAGCATAGCGGGAGTTCGTTACAATGAGCAGTTCTTC
CDR3 protein: CASSIAGVRYNEQFF

D gene: .
clone size: many
V gene: TRBV11-1
J gene: TRBJ2-5
CDR3 DNA: TGTGCCAGCAGCTTAGATCGGGAGACCCAGTACTTC
CDR3 protein: CASSLDRETQYF

D gene: TRBD1
clone size: .
V gene: TRBV6-2/TRBV6-3
J gene: TRBJ2-1
CDR3 DNA: TGTGCCAGCAGTTGCAGCGGGACAGGGAATAATGAGCAGTTCTTC
CDR3 protein: CASSCSGTGNNEQFF

D gene: .
clone size: many
V gene: TRBV19
J gene: TRBJ2-3
CDR3 DNA: TGTGCCAGTAAACTCGGGGATACGCAGTATTTT
CDR3 protein: CASKLGDTQYF

D gene: .
clone size: once
V gene: TRBV30
J gene: TRBJ1-6
CDR3 DNA: TGTGCCTGTCACGCCCCGGGGGTCGCGAATTCACCCCTCCACTTT
CDR3 protein: CACHAPGVANSPLHF

D gene: .
clone size: many
V gene: TRBV7-9
J gene: TRBJ1-2
CDR3 DNA: TGTGCCAGCAGCTTACGGGGTTTGGATGGCTACACCTTC
CDR3 protein: CASSLRGLDGYTF

D gene: TRBD1
clone size: many
V gene: TRBV5-1
J gene: TRBJ1-2
CDR3 DNA: TGCGCCAGCAGCCCGACAGGGGTGGGCTACACCTTC
CDR3 protein: CASSPTGVGYTF

D gene: TRBD1
clone size: .
V gene: TRBV19
J gene: TRBJ2-7
CDR3 DNA: TGTGCAAGTAGGACATTGGGACAGAGGGGATACGAGCAGTACTTC
CDR3 protein: CASRTLGQRGYEQYF

D gene: .
clone size: .
V gene: TRBV18
J gene: TRBJ2-2
CDR3 DNA: TGTGCCAGCTCACCACCGAATAGGGGGGTATCCGGGGAGCTGTTTTTT
CDR3 protein: CASSPPNRGVSGELFF

D gene: TRBD2
clone size: many
V gene: TRBV7-2
J gene: TRBJ2-1
CDR3 DNA: TGTGCCAGCAGCTCCTCTAGCGGGAGCGATGAGCAGTTCTTC
CDR3 protein: CASSSSSGSDEQFF

D gene: .
clone size: many
V gene: TRBV3-1
J gene: TRBJ2-5
CDR3 DNA: TGTGCCAGCAGCCACCTGCGTCAGGGTCAAGAGACCCAGTACTTC
CDR3 protein: CASSHLRQGQETQYF

D gene: TRBD2
clone size: many
V gene: TRBV20-1
J gene: TRBJ2-1
CDR3 DNA: TGCAGTGCTAGAGTACTAGCGGGAATCGATGAGCAGTTCTTC
CDR3 protein: CSARVLAGIDEQFF

D gene: .
clone size: many
V gene: TRBV7-8
J gene: TRBJ2-7
CDR3 DNA: TGTGCCAGCAGCGGGTACGGGAGATCCTACGAGCAGTACTTC
CDR3 protein: CASSGYGRSYEQYF

D gene: TRBD1
clone size: many
V gene: TRBV20-1
J gene: TRBJ1-6
CDR3 DNA: TGCAGTGCTAGAGGGACAGGGATTGTTTCACCCCTCCACTTT
CDR3 protein: CSARGTGIVSPLHF

D gene: .
clone size: many
V gene: TRBV18
J gene: TRBJ2-6
CDR3 DNA: TGTGCCAGCTCACAGGGCTCTGGGGCCAACGTCCTGACTTTC
CDR3 protein: CASSQGSGANVLTF